What follows are 9 T cell receptor beta chains derived from one specimen sequenced in a study of cytomegalovirus exposure and HLA in healthy donors. In the PCR, 60 Vbeta and 13 Jbeta primers were used. Only in-frame clones appear in the TCRdb table, and some are missing; sequencing was by immunoSEQ multiplex PCR. The sample records 200,000 to 300,000 clones, roughly 80% being singletons. Material for sequencing was PBMCs. These receptors originate from a woman in her forties in good health and CMV-seropositive.

The chain combines TRBV30 with TRBJ2-1; D is ambiguous. Germline V gene lookup returns CDR1 GTSNPN and CDR2 SVGIG (reference sequence). V was pared by 0 bases and J by 1 base, with 4 bases between. The CDR3 extends over 13 amino acids. CDR3 sequence reads: CAWSVRSYNEQFF. The CDR3 bases are TGTGCCTGGAGTGTACGGTCCTACAATGAGCAGTTCTTC.

V is TRBV10-2 and J is TRBJ1-5; D not certain. This CDR3 comprises 11 residues. V lost 10 bases to trimming and J lost 7 bases, with 11 bases between them. Germline V gives CDR1 WSHSY, CDR2 SAAADI. The CDR3 DNA reads as TGCGCCACCGGGGTGCGGCAGCCCCAGCATTTT. Its protein product is CATGVRQPQHF.

This chain uses TRBV7-2 with TRBJ2-5, with 15 bases that match TRBD2. The CDR3 is 15 amino acids. J gave up 7 bases and V 5 bases, and 5 bases lay outside the gene matches. The V gene's germline CDR1 is SGHTA and CDR2 FQGNSA. The CDR3 region has the DNA TGTGCCAGCAGCCCGGGACTAGCGGGGGGCTTGACCCAGTACTTC. It codes for CASSPGLAGGLTQYF.

The CDR3 reads CASSPTSTSAEQYF. The CDR3 DNA reads as TGTGCCAGCAGCCCTACCTCGACTAGCGCCGAGCAGTACTTC. This chain joins TRBV9 and TRBJ2-7; 8 bases match TRBD2. Germline V gene data show CDR1 as SGDLS and CDR2 as YYNGEE. This CDR3 has 14 amino acids. V shed 4 bases and J 6 bases; nucleotides not matched to a gene: 9.

The chain has TRBV9 and TRBJ2-2; 7 bases line up with TRBD1. CDR1 and CDR2 (germline): SGDLS, YYNGEE. The CDR3 covers 14 residues. V gave up 6 bases and J gave up 6 bases; unmatched junction bases: 8. The CDR3 DNA sequence: TGTGCCAGCACCCCGACAGGGTGGGCCGGGGAGCTGTTTTTT. It is translated as CASTPTGWAGELFF.

This chain joins TRBV5-1 and TRBJ1-2; no reliable D call. This CDR3 has 14 amino acids. The germline V gene has CDR1 SGHRS and CDR2 YFSETQ. Trimming cost V 0 bases and J 4 bases, with 10 bases left between them. The CDR3 protein is CASSLAQAGYGYTF. CDR3 sequence (DNA): TGCGCCAGCAGCTTGGCCCAGGCCGGCTATGGCTACACCTTC.

The genes are TRBV7-2 and TRBJ2-5, with TRBD2 matching 7 bases. This CDR3 comprises 14 residues. The junction had 10 bases not matched to a gene; V was cut back by 5 bases and J by 7 bases. In germline, CDR1 is SGHTA, CDR2 FQGNSA. CDR3 DNA: TGTGCCAGCAGCCCAGGGATGGGGGAGGGGACCCAGTACTTC. It codes for CASSPGMGEGTQYF.

The V and J genes are TRBV7-9 and TRBJ2-5; D call uncertain. The CDR3 has 14 residues. CDR1 and CDR2 (germline): SEHNR, FQNEAQ (reference sequence). Trimming cost V 2 bases and J 5 bases, with 12 bases left between them. The CDR3 protein is CASSLNTGSETQYF. As DNA, the CDR3 is TGTGCCAGCAGCTTAAACACGGGTTCTGAGACCCAGTACTTC. Together with reference TRBV7-9 and TRBJ2-5, the CDR3 gives the full variable domain: DTGVSQNPRHKITKRGQNVTFRCDPISEHNRLYWYRQTLGQGPEFLTYFQNEAQLEKSRLLSDRFSAERPKGSFSTLEIQRTEQGDSAMYLCASSLNTGSETQYFGPGTRLLVL.

The V gene is TRBV4-2, the J gene TRBJ2-3; TRBD2 agrees at 12 bases. Germline CDR1 reads LGHNA; CDR2 reads YNFKEQ. V dropped 1 base and J dropped 3; count of bases not matched to a gene: 14. The CDR3 consists of 20 residues. CDR3 sequence (DNA): TGTGCCAGCAGCCAAGGGACAGGGATTCTAGCGGGAGGGCCAACAGATACGCAGTATTTT. It yields the protein CASSQGTGILAGGPTDTQYF.